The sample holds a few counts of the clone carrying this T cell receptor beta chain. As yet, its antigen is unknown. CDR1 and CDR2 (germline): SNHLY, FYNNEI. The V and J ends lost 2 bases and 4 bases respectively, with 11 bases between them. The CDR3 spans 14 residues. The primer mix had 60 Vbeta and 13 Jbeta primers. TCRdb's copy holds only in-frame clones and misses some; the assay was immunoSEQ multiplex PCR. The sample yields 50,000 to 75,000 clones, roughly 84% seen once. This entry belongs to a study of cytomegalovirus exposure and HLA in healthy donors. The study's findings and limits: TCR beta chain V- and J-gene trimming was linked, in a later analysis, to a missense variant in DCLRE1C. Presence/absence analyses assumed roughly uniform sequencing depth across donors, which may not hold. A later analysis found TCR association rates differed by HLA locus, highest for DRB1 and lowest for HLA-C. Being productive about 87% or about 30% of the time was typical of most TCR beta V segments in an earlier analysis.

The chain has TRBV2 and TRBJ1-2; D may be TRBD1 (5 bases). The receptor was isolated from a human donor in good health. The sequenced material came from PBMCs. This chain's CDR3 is CASSEWLGGYGYTF. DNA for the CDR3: TGTGCCAGCAGTGAATGGTTGGGGGGCTATGGCTACACCTTC. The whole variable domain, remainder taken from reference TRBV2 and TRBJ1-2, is EPEVTQTPSHQVTQMGQEVILRCVPISNHLYFYWYRQILGQKVEFLVSFYNNEISEKSEIFDDQFSVERPDGSNFTLKIRSTKLEDSAMYFCASSEWLGGYGYTFGSGTRLTVV.